The 32 T cell receptor beta chains below come from one sample, sequenced in a study of CD8 T cells in ankylosing spondylitis. TCRdb re-called the 5' RACE reads through MiXCR, storing one row per CDR3 protein. The data contain about 140,000 distinct CDR3 sequences, under 35% of them singletons. Sequencing was carried out using synovial fluid, either unsorted or a sorted T cell fraction (not recorded which). These receptors were collected from a male donor with ankylosing spondylitis.

This clonotype has ten or more counts. This sequence joins TRBV6-2 or TRBV6-3 and TRBJ2-3, with a tentative D call TRBD2 (5 bases). The CDR3 length is 15 residues. Trimming removed 5 bases at V and 5 bases at J, with 17 bases between. The germline V gene has CDR1 MNHEY and CDR2 SVGEGT. The CDR3 coding sequence is TGTGCCAGCAGTCGTCAGGCTCCGGGGAAAGATACGCAGTATTTT. Translating it yields CASSRQAPGKDTQYF.

This clonotype was seen ten or more times. The chain carries TRBV12-3 or TRBV12-4 and TRBJ2-2; 9 positions match TRBD1. The CDR3 covers 15 residues. V was pared by 6 bases and J by 6 bases, with 8 bases of the junction left unmatched. DNA for the CDR3: TGTGCCAGCAGCGTTGGGGACAGGGTTGCCGGGGAGCTGTTTTTT. It encodes CASSVGDRVAGELFF.

This clonotype has a handful of counts. The chain employs TRBV7-2 and TRBJ2-5; 14 bases fit TRBD2. Germline CDR1 is SGHTA and CDR2 is FQGNSA. The V segment lost 4 bases and the J segment 4 bases; nucleotides outside the gene matches: 5. CDR3 length: 16 amino acids. The CDR3 nucleotides are TGTGCCAGCAGCTGGGGACTAGCGGGGGCGAGAGAGACCCAGTACTTC. It codes for CASSWGLAGARETQYF.

This clonotype was picked up many times. The chain has TRBV7-3 and TRBJ1-1, with TRBD1 matching 7 bases. The CDR3 consists of 14 residues. In germline, CDR1 is SGHTA, CDR2 FQGTGA. The ends lost 3 bases at V and 4 bases at J; junction bases unmatched: 5. CDR3 protein: CASSLQGVGTEAFF. The CDR3, as DNA: TGTGCCAGCAGCTTGCAGGGGGTGGGCACTGAAGCTTTCTTT.

Ten or more counts support this clonotype. The chain combines TRBV28 with TRBJ1-5, with D unclear. Trimming pared 8 bases from V and 0 bases from J, leaving 20 bases between. CDR3 length: 17 residues. The germline V gene has CDR1 MDHEN and CDR2 SYDVKM. The CDR3 sequence: CASLTGGRQDSNQPQHF. CDR3 DNA: TGTGCCAGCCTCACGGGAGGGCGCCAAGATAGCAATCAGCCCCAGCATTTT. Full variable domain (outside the CDR3, taken from reference TRBV28 and TRBJ1-5): DVKVTQSSRYLVKRTGEKVFLECVQDMDHENMFWYRQDPGLGLRLIYFSYDVKMKEKGDIPEGYSVSREKKERFSLILESASTNQTSMYLCASLTGGRQDSNQPQHFGDGTRLSIL.

This clonotype was seen at least ten times. V and J are TRBV29-1 and TRBJ2-3; no reliable D call. This CDR3 has 11 amino acids. Trimming pared 3 bases from V and 5 bases from J, leaving 6 bases between. CDR1 and CDR2 (germline): SQVTM, ANQGSEA. CDR3 bases: TGCAGCGTTGACGTGCAAGATACGCAGTATTTT. As protein: CSVDVQDTQYF.

This clonotype was observed a handful of times. The chain recombines TRBV5-1 with TRBJ2-1, with 10 positions matching TRBD1. The CDR3 length is 15 residues. Germline V gene sequence: CDR1 SGHRS, CDR2 YFSETQ. V lost 4 bases, J lost 6 bases, and 7 bases stayed unmatched. The CDR3 sequence is CASSRGQGVANEQFF. The CDR3 DNA reads TGCGCCAGCAGCCGCGGACAGGGGGTAGCCAATGAGCAGTTCTTC.

This clonotype was counted a few times. The chain combines TRBV7-2 with TRBJ2-7, with D possibly TRBD1 on 6 matching bases. The V gene lost 2 bases and the J gene lost 7 bases, with 6 bases spanning the gap. The germline CDR1 and CDR2 sequences are SGHTA and FQGNSA. The CDR3 runs to 11 residues. CDR3 region: CASSLQGEQYF. The DNA for the CDR3 is TGTGCCAGCAGCTTACAGGGGGAGCAGTACTTC. The complete variable domain, with remaining parts taken from reference TRBV7-2 and TRBJ2-7, reads GAGVSQSPSNKVTEKGKDVELRCDPISGHTALYWYRQSLGQGLEFLIYFQGNSAPDKSGLPSDRFSAERTGGSVSTLTIQRTQQEDSAVYLCASSLQGEQYFGPGTRLTVT.

The V and J genes are TRBV29-1 and TRBJ2-1; tentatively, D is TRBD2 (7 bases). The CDR3 contains 14 residues. Germline V CDR1 and CDR2: SQVTM, ANQGSEA. V was trimmed by 7 bases and J by 4 bases, leaving 17 bases between them. The CDR3 loop is CSATLGGGYNEQFF. CDR3 bases: TGCAGCGCCACCCTGGGAGGGGGATACAATGAGCAGTTCTTC.

This clonotype was counted only a few times. The chain is built from TRBV2 and TRBJ1-2; no clear D gene. Per germline, CDR1 SNHLY and CDR2 FYNNEI. V was cut by 6 bases and J by 7 bases, with 12 bases left in between. The CDR3 runs to 12 residues. The CDR3 loop is CASSIGLPGYTF. The CDR3 DNA reads as TGTGCCAGCAGCATAGGATTACCTGGCTACACCTTC.

This chain joins TRBV28 and TRBJ2-5; the D call may be TRBD1 or TRBD2 (6 bases each). Trimming stripped 4 bases from V and 5 bases from J, with 17 bases between. The CDR3 contains 15 residues. Germline CDR1 reads MDHEN; CDR2 reads SYDVKM. The CDR3 sequence is CASSSIGGIRETQYF. Here the CDR3 DNA reads TGTGCCAGCAGTTCGATAGGGGGGATCAGGGAGACCCAGTACTTC. The complete variable domain, with remaining parts taken from reference TRBV28 and TRBJ2-5, reads DVKVTQSSRYLVKRTGEKVFLECVQDMDHENMFWYRQDPGLGLRLIYFSYDVKMKEKGDIPEGYSVSREKKERFSLILESASTNQTSMYLCASSSIGGIRETQYFGPGTRLLVL.

This clonotype was observed a few times. The gene calls are TRBV20-1 and TRBJ2-3, with D tentatively TRBD2 (6 bases). V was clipped by 6 bases and J by 2 bases, with 9 bases between them. The length of the CDR3 is 12 residues. Germline V gene sequence: CDR1 DFQATT, CDR2 SNEGSKA (reference sequence). In DNA form, the CDR3 reads TGCAGTGCGGGACTTTTCACAGATACGCAGTATTTT. As protein: CSAGLFTDTQYF.

This clonotype was counted ten times or more. This sequence joins TRBV29-1 and TRBJ1-5; D remains unclear. V lost 4 bases and J 6 bases, leaving 10 bases between the germline ends. Germline V gives CDR1 SQVTM, CDR2 ANQGSEA. This CDR3 is built from 12 residues. This CDR3 reads CSVGEGIQPQHF. The CDR3 DNA is TGCAGCGTTGGAGAAGGGATTCAGCCCCAGCATTTT. Complete variable domain (other parts from reference TRBV29-1 and TRBJ1-5): SAVISQKPSRDICQRGTSLTIQCQVDSQVTMMFWYRQQPGQSLTLIATANQGSEATYESGFVIDKFPISRPNLTFSTLTVSNMSPEDSSIYLCSVGEGIQPQHFGDGTRLSIL.

This clonotype was observed at least ten times. The chain has TRBV6-1 and TRBJ1-1, with D possibly being TRBD1 (5 bases). The germline gives CDR1 MNHNS, CDR2 SASEGT. Trimming stripped 6 bases from V and 5 bases from J, with 13 bases between. The CDR3 extends over 13 amino acids. In DNA form, the CDR3 reads TGTGCCAGCAGCCCCGCAGGGTTTACTGAAGCTTTCTTT. Translating it yields CASSPAGFTEAFF.

This clonotype was recorded many times. This chain joins TRBV30 and TRBJ1-6; D might be TRBD1 (6 bases). The CDR3 is 12 residues long. CDR1 GTSNPN and CDR2 SVGIG come from the germline V gene (reference sequence). The V end lost 6 bases, the J end lost 4 bases, and 7 bases lay between the germline ends. This CDR3 is CACQGYNSPLHF. The CDR3, as DNA: TGTGCCTGTCAGGGGTATAATTCACCCCTCCACTTT.

This clonotype has only a few counts. This chain connects TRBV3-1 to TRBJ2-5; possibly TRBD2 for D (5 bases). Per the germline V gene, CDR1 is LGHDT and CDR2 is YNNKEL (reference sequence). This CDR3 has 18 residues. The ends were cut back, 0 bases at V and 1 base at J, with 18 bases in the middle. The CDR3 DNA follows: TGTGCCAGCAGCCAAGATCGGCGGAGGACGCCCGGCCAAGAGACCCAGTACTTC. Its protein product is CASSQDRRRTPGQETQYF.

The chain has TRBV19 and TRBJ1-6, with D tentatively TRBD1 (6 bases). This CDR3 region has 15 residues. V was pared by 8 bases and J by 0 bases, with 11 bases between. CDR1 is LNHDA and CDR2 is SQIVND in the germline V gene (reference sequence). The CDR3 sequence: CASRGAISYNSPLHF. Written as DNA, the CDR3 is TGTGCCAGTCGGGGGGCAATCTCCTATAATTCACCCCTCCACTTT. The entire variable domain, with the rest obtained from reference TRBV19 and TRBJ1-6, is as follows: DGGITQSPKYLFRKEGQNVTLSCEQNLNHDAMYWYRQDPGQGLRLIYYSQIVNDFQKGDIAEGYSVSREKKESFPLTVTSAQKNPTAFYLCASRGAISYNSPLHFGNGTRLTVT.

This sequence joins TRBV4-1 and TRBJ2-7; 10 bases are shared with TRBD2. V shed 0 bases and J 2 bases; nucleotides not matched to a gene: 4. There are 16 residues in the CDR3. The germline V gene has CDR1 MGHRA and CDR2 YSYEKL. In DNA form, the CDR3 reads TGCGCCAGCAGCCAAGAAAGGAGCGGGAGGGCCTACGAGCAGTACTTC. Protein product: CASSQERSGRAYEQYF.

The gene calls are TRBV12-3 or TRBV12-4 and TRBJ2-7; no clear D gene. V gave up 5 bases and J gave up 0 bases, with 8 bases separating them. This CDR3 contains 13 residues. This CDR3 reads CASSTQSSYEQYF. Here the CDR3 DNA reads TGTGCCAGCAGTACACAAAGCTCCTACGAGCAGTACTTC.

This clonotype was counted between two and nine times. The rearrangement uses TRBV6-2 or TRBV6-3 and TRBJ1-1; D is perhaps TRBD1 (6 bases). Per the germline V gene, CDR1 is MNHEY and CDR2 is SVGEGT. This CDR3 is 16 amino acids long. Trimming left V 2 bases short and J 0 bases short, with 13 bases between. Here the CDR3 reads CASSYRTGPLNTEAFF. The CDR3 nucleotides are TGTGCCAGCAGTTACCGCACAGGGCCTTTGAACACTGAAGCTTTCTTT.

This clonotype occurred a few times. This chain uses TRBV6-5 with TRBJ1-4; TRBD1 might be the D (6 bases). Per the germline V gene, CDR1 is MNHEY and CDR2 is SVGAGI. V gave up 3 bases and J gave up 8 bases, with 13 bases separating them. CDR3 size: 14 residues. The CDR3 here is CASSYWAGAEKLFF. The CDR3 DNA reads TGTGCCAGCAGTTATTGGGCAGGGGCCGAAAAACTGTTTTTT.

Only a few counts were recorded for this clonotype. The V and J genes are TRBV6-1 and TRBJ1-1; the D is unclear. V shed 5 bases and J shed 11 bases, with 18 bases lying between them. CDR3 size: 13 residues. Looked up from germline, CDR1 is MNHNS and CDR2 is SASEGT. CDR3 nucleotide sequence: TGTGCCAGCAGTCCCCGCCGGCCCTTTGAGGCTTTCTTT. Translating gives CASSPRRPFEAFF.

The CDR3 spells CSPEGRVAQHF. The CDR3, as DNA: TGCAGCCCCGAGGGGAGGGTAGCCCAGCATTTT. The chain uses TRBV29-1 and TRBJ1-5, with a possible D match to TRBD1 (5 bases). Germline CDR1 and CDR2: SQVTM and ANQGSEA. This CDR3 contains 11 residues. Trimming pared 8 bases from V and 11 bases from J, leaving 16 bases between.

The rearrangement joins TRBV10-3 to TRBJ2-5, with D perhaps TRBD1 or TRBD2 (5 bases each). The CDR3 covers 16 residues. The V and J ends lost 3 bases and 4 bases respectively, with 18 bases between them. The germline gives CDR1 ENHRY, CDR2 SYGVKD. The CDR3 sequence: CAISDSDSSARETQYF. The CDR3 nucleotides read TGTGCCATCAGTGATAGTGACAGTAGCGCGCGAGAGACCCAGTACTTC.

The chain links TRBV5-1 to TRBJ2-3; D unresolved. Trimming took off 3 bases at V and 4 bases at J, with 6 bases between the two ends. The germline CDR1 and CDR2 sequences are SGHRS and YFSETQ. This CDR3 spans 12 amino acids. The CDR3 is CASSSLADTQYF. The CDR3 DNA reads as TGCGCCAGCAGCTCCCTAGCAGATACGCAGTATTTT.

The sample holds a few counts of this clonotype. The rearrangement uses TRBV9 and TRBJ2-3, with D perhaps TRBD1 or TRBD2 (5 bases each). V was pared by 2 bases and J by 1 base, with 11 bases between. Per germline, CDR1 SGDLS and CDR2 YYNGEE. The CDR3 contains 15 residues. The CDR3 is CASSVVGGGTDTQYF. The DNA of the CDR3 is TGTGCCAGCAGCGTTGTTGGGGGTGGCACAGATACGCAGTATTTT.

This rearrangement joins TRBV7-9 to TRBJ2-5, with TRBD1 matching 9 bases. With V trimmed by 4 bases and J by 3 bases, 3 bases remained unmatched. Germline values: CDR1 SEHNR, CDR2 FQNEAQ (reference sequence). The CDR3 sequence is 14 residues long. The CDR3 loop is CASSWTGDEETQYF. For the CDR3, the DNA is TGTGCCAGCAGCTGGACAGGGGATGAAGAGACCCAGTACTTC.

V is TRBV7-3 and J is TRBJ1-5; D is undetermined. This CDR3 has 13 amino acids. Germline CDR1 is SGHTA and CDR2 is FQGTGA. Trimming took 2 bases from V and 5 from J, leaving 7 bases between them. This CDR3 is CASSLDNDQPQHF. As DNA, the CDR3 is TGTGCCAGCAGCTTAGACAACGATCAGCCCCAGCATTTT.

The genes are TRBV20-1 and TRBJ2-1, with D unclear. The CDR3 is made up of 11 amino acids. CDR1 DFQATT and CDR2 SNEGSKA come from the germline V gene (reference sequence). Trimming took 5 bases from V and 6 from J, leaving 8 bases between them. The DNA of the CDR3 is TGCAGTGCTGTTCGTGGCAATGAGCAGTTCTTC. Its protein product is CSAVRGNEQFF.

This clonotype was observed a few times. The chain links TRBV12-3 or TRBV12-4 to TRBJ1-1; D perhaps matches TRBD1 (5 bases). CDR3 length: 15 residues. The V end lost 5 bases, the J end lost 1 base, and 14 bases lay between the germline ends. The CDR3 DNA is TGTGCCAGCAGTACGGGGGATGGGTCGAACACTGAAGCTTTCTTT. Its protein product is CASSTGDGSNTEAFF.

This clonotype showed up just a few times. The chain joins TRBV3-1 to TRBJ2-5, with 7 bases that match TRBD2. CDR1 LGHDT and CDR2 YNNKEL come from the germline V gene (reference sequence). Trimming at V came to 0 bases and at J to 2 bases, leaving 3 bases not matched to a gene. The CDR3 has 15 residues. The DNA for the CDR3 is TGTGCCAGCAGCCAAGATCCTAGCGGACAAGAGACCCAGTACTTC. Its translation: CASSQDPSGQETQYF.

This clonotype was detected a few times. CDR3 in amino acids: CASSLGRPLREQFF. The CDR3 bases are TGTGCCAGCAGCTTGGGACGCCCATTGCGCGAGCAGTTCTTC. The J gene is TRBJ2-1, the V gene TRBV5-6; no definite D call. Between the trimmed V and J ends, which lost 0 bases and 10 bases, there was a span of 14 bases. Germline V gene data show CDR1 as SGHDT and CDR2 as YYEEEE. This CDR3 comprises 14 residues.